This T cell receptor beta chain is from a study of T cell responses to AZD1222 COVID-19 vaccine (dated by TCRdb to the early 2020s). Some background on the complete study: A total of over 230 trial participants underwent TCR sequencing, of whom about 200 had received two doses of AZD1222 and 26 had received two doses of the MenACWY control vaccine. Trial participants were enrolled by age into subgroups of 18-55, 56-69 and 70-plus years, and about 150, 27 and 61 TCR-sequenced participants, respectively, were included in these subgroups. Points the paper makes about the study in general: Conclusions about previously exposed vaccinees were limited because only six or seven AZD1222 recipients were SARS-CoV-2 seropositive at baseline. Most participants were white British and females outnumbered males, and the authors suggested that clonal diversity may have been underestimated. After two AZD1222 doses, both the breadth and the depth of spike-specific TCRs were significantly higher than at day 0 and than in MenACWY recipients. Epitopes outside the regions mutated in the B.1.351 and B.1.1.7 variants were reportedly recognized by nearly half of the unique spike-specific TCRs. Because no day 14 peak-response samples were available, repertoires were characterized only after the peak T cell response. CD4 TCRs associated with the vaccine covered the entire spike protein, and the dominant responses were in regions 160-218 and 743-854. In the small 56-69-year group, the increase in depth fell short of significance, most likely because of low power.

Relative to germline, V is missing 2 bases and J is missing 2 bases, with 3 bases of the junction outside any gene match. CDR1 MDHEN and CDR2 SYDVKM are derived from the germline V gene. The CDR3 holds 14 amino acids from the cysteine to the phenylalanine. The kept DNA is CDR3 alone, 42 bases in frame from the first base. In light of the paper, this sample's time point label describes: about 28 days (+/-7) after the second vaccine dose. Because spike-specific TCR depth and breadth did not differ between the two schedules, AZD1222 recipients who got a second dose at roughly 4 weeks were pooled with those who got a second dose at roughly 12 weeks. Samples from vaccinated people were obtained from the UK trials COV001 and COV002, which included a single-blind randomized controlled phase 2/3 trial of AZD1222 (ChAdOx1 nCoV-19) in healthy adults. For TCRbeta chain sequencing, PBMC samples were collected from trial participants at day 0 and at day 28 after the second dose.

A remark on this clone: Its target antigen remains unknown. One base away there is no much larger clone; base qualities are not given.

The CDR3 regions of human TCRbeta chains were subjected to immunosequencing. The original pipeline was this. TCRs in the repertoires were compared against a reference library of SARS-CoV-2-specific TCRs that had been generated with the MIRA antigen-specificity platform. Breadth was defined as the fraction of unique TCRs that were SARS-CoV-2-associated, and depth was defined as the fraction of total T cells that were SARS-CoV-2-associated. Using the MIRA data, each spike-specific TCR was assigned both to the spike region to which the TCR was reactive and to a CD4 or CD8 class. Log10-transformed breadth and depth values were compared by one-way ANOVA with Sidak's multiple comparisons tests. TCRdb re-hosts the immuneACCESS table, in-frame sequences only. Its copies lack some clones; in the studies checked, an unresolved V gene accounts for under half of them, and the cause for the rest is not known. That table furnishes V, J and clone size, whereas the DNA furnished D and trimming. The sample table lists about 200,000 clones, roughly nine tenths of them with a count of one. The biggest ten clones account for around 3.5% of the sample.

This clonotype was sampled from an adult who received the AZD1222 COVID-19 vaccine. The V and J genes are TRBV28 and TRBJ2-7, with 7 bases matching TRBD1. The source was peripheral blood, collected 28 days after the second AZD1222 dose. CDR3 region: CASSLGQGAYEQYF. The sequence in DNA is TGTGCCAGCAGTTTAGGGCAGGGGGCCTACGAGCAGTACTTC.